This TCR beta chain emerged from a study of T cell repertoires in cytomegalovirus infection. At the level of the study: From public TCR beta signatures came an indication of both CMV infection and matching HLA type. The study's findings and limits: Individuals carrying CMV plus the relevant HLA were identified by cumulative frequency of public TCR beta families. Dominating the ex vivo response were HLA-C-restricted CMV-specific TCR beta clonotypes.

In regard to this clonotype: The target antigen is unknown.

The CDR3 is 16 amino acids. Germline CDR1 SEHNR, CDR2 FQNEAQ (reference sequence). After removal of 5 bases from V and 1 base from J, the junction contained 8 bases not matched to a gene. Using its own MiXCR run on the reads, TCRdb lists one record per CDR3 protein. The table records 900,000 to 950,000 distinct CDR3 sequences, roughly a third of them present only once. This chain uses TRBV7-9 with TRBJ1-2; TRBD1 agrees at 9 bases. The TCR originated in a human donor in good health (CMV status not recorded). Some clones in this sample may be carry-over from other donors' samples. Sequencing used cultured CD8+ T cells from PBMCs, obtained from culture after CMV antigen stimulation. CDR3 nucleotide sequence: TGTGCCAGCAGCGGATACCGGGACAGGGATAACTATGGCTACACCTTC. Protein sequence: CASSGYRDRDNYGYTF.